Listed here are 6 T cell receptor beta chains from one sample, sequenced in a study of beta chain features in type 1 diabetes. cDNA synthesis used the whole RNA isolate, giving expressed TCRB sequences. TCRdb's table, derived via immunoSEQ multiplex PCR, lists solely in-frame clones and lacks some. The sample includes roughly 500,000 clones, more than 9.5% of them seen just once. The source material was naive CD4+ T cells from blood. These receptors originate from a woman younger than 35 in good health.

This clone turned up a few times. The J gene is TRBJ1-1, the V gene TRBV10-3; TRBD1 is a possible D gene (5 bases). This CDR3 spans 14 amino acids. Germline-derived CDR1 and CDR2 are ENHRY and SYGVKD. Trimming left V 1 base short and J 1 base short, with 7 bases between. The CDR3 here is CAISEFTGNTEAFF. DNA of the CDR3: TGTGCCATCAGTGAGTTCACAGGGAACACTGAAGCTTTCTTT.

This clone has only a few counts. The V call is TRBV18, the J call TRBJ2-6; D is unresolved. The CDR3 is made up of 14 amino acids. Germline V lookup: CDR1 KGHSH, CDR2 LQKENI. Trimming took 4 bases from V and 2 from J, leaving 6 bases between them. The CDR3 sequence is CASSLVPGANVLTF. CDR3 bases: TGTGCCAGCTCACTAGTCCCTGGGGCCAACGTCCTGACTTTC.

J is TRBJ2-7 and V is TRBV19; D is perhaps TRBD1 (6 bases). The V gene lost 9 bases and the J gene lost 4 bases, with 13 bases spanning the gap. From germline, CDR1 is LNHDA and CDR2 SQIVND (reference sequence). The CDR3 spans 12 residues. CDR3 region: CASSGHQYEQYF. As DNA, the CDR3 is TGTGCCAGCTCGGGACACCAGTACGAGCAGTACTTC.

The V gene is TRBV27, the J gene TRBJ2-6; no firm D call. CDR1 and CDR2 from the germline V gene are MNHEY and SMNVEV (reference sequence). V lost 1 base to trimming and J lost 2 bases, with 9 bases between them. The CDR3 sequence is 16 residues long. The DNA for the CDR3 is TGTGCCAGCAGTTTATTAGGGAACCCTGGGGCCAACGTCCTGACTTTC. Encoded protein: CASSLLGNPGANVLTF.

The chain has TRBV18 and TRBJ2-3, with a tentative D call TRBD1 (5 bases). The CDR3 is made up of 14 amino acids. Germline assignment: CDR1 KGHSH and CDR2 LQKENI. V was cut by 2 bases and J by 4 bases, with 10 bases left in between. The CDR3 region has the DNA TGTGCCAGCTCACCATTCGGACATGCAGATACGCAGTATTTT. Translating gives CASSPFGHADTQYF.

V usage is TRBV7-2 and J usage is TRBJ2-7; D unclear. CDR3 length: 16 residues. V lost 1 base, J lost 4 bases, and 17 bases lay in between. CDR1 is SGHTA, CDR2 FQGNSA, per germline. CDR3 in DNA: TGTGCCAGCAGCTTAGTTTCCTCGGGTGGAGAGTACGAGCAGTACTTC. Translating it yields CASSLVSSGGEYEQYF.